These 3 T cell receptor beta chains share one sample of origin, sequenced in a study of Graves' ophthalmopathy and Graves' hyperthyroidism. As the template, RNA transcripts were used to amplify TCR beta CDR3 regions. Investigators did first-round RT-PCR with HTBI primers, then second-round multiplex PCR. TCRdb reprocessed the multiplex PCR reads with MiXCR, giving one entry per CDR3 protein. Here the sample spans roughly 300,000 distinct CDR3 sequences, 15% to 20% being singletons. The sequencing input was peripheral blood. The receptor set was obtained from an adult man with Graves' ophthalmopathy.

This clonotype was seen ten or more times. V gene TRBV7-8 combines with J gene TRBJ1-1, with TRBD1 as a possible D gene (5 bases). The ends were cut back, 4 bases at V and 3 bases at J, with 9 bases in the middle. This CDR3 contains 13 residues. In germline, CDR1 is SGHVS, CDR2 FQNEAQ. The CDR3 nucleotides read TGTGCCAGCAGCTCCGACAGAGACACTGAAGCTTTCTTT. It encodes CASSSDRDTEAFF. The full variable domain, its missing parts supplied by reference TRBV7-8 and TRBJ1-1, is GAGVSQSPRYKVAKRGQDVALRCDPISGHVSLFWYQQALGQGPEFLTYFQNEAQLDKSGLPSDRFFAERPEGSVSTLKIQRTQQEDSAVYLCASSSDRDTEAFFGQGTRLTVV.

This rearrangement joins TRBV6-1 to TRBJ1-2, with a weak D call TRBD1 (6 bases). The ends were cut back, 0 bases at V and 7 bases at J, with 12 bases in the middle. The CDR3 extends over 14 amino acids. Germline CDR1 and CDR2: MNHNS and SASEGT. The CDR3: CASSEASSRGGYTF. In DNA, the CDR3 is TGTGCCAGCAGTGAAGCGTCGTCCAGGGGTGGCTACACCTTC.

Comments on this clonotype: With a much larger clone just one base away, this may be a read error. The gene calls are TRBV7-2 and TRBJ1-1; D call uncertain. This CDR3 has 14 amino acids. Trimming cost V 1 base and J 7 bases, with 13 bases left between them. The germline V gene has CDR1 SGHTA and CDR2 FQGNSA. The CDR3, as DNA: TGTGCCAGCAGCTTAGATTTGGCGCGGATTGAAGCTTTCTTT. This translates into CASSLDLARIEAFF.